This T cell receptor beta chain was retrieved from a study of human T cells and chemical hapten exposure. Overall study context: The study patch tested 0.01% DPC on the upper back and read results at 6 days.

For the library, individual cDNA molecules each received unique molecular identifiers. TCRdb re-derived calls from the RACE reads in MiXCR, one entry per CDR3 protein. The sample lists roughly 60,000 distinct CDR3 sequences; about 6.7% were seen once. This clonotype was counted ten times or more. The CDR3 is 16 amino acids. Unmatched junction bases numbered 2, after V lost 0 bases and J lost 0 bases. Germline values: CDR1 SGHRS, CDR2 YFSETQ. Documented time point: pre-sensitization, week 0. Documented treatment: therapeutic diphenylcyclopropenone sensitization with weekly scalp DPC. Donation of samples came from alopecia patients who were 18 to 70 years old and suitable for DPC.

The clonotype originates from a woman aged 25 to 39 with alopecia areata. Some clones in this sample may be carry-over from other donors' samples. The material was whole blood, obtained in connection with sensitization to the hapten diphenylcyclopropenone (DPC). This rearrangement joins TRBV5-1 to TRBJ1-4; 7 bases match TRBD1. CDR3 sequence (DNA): TGCGCCAGCAGCTTGGGCACAGGGGCAACTAATGAAAAACTGTTTTTT. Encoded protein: CASSLGTGATNEKLFF.